A selection of T cell receptor beta chains follows, all from one sample in a study of blood T cell repertoires in COVID-19. Here immunoSEQ multiplex PCR was the method, and the copy in TCRdb shows in-frame clones only, minus some. The table has 300,000 to 500,000 clones, roughly 90% seen once. The specimen was PBMCs or T cells enriched from blood (not recorded which). These TCRs come from a woman in her thirties with acute COVID-19. Both conserved end residues are part of each CDR3. A D gene is named only where the DNA matches it firmly. Not every row has a clone size; where given, it reads once, few, many or a size class.

d_gene	v_gene	j_gene	abundance	CDR3aa	CDR3nt
-	TRBV5-8	TRBJ2-1	-	CASSLYLTDPYNEQFF	TGTGCCAGCAGCTTGTATTTGACAGATCCCTACAATGAGCAGTTCTTC
TRBD1	TRBV4-1	TRBJ1-2	-	CASSPGTGNYGYTF	TGCGCCAGCAGCCCAGGGACAGGGAACTATGGCTACACCTTC
TRBD1	TRBV2	TRBJ1-2	once	CASSVYRGNSGYTF	TGTGCCAGCAGTGTTTACAGGGGGAACTCTGGCTACACCTTC
-	TRBV28	TRBJ1-2	-	CASSLNRVGVGGYTF	TGTGCCAGCAGTTTAAACAGGGTGGGTGTCGGTGGCTACACCTTC
TRBD1	TRBV24-1	TRBJ1-2	-	CATSDSGTGVFGYTF	TGTGCCACCAGTGATAGCGGGACAGGCGTTTTTGGCTACACCTTC
-	TRBV21-1	TRBJ2-3	-	CASSKEIGKGLAGYLDTQYF	TGTGCCAGCAGCAAAGAGATAGGGAAAGGACTAGCGGGGTATCTTGATACGCAGTATTTT
-	TRBV5-6	TRBJ1-5	-	CASSFQGSQPQHF	TGTGCCAGCAGCTTCCAGGGATCTCAGCCCCAGCATTTT
TRBD1	TRBV5-5	TRBJ1-5	-	CASSLGTGYQPQHF	TGTGCCAGCAGCTTGGGGACAGGGTATCAGCCCCAGCATTTT
-	TRBV3-1/TRBV3-2	TRBJ2-3	-	CASSPRTGDTQYF	TGTGCCAGCAGCCCGCGGACTGGAGATACGCAGTATTTT
TRBD1	TRBV5-6	TRBJ2-1	-	CASSFAFRDRDYNEQFF	TGTGCCAGCAGCTTTGCTTTCCGGGACAGGGATTACAATGAGCAGTTCTTC
TRBD1	TRBV13	TRBJ1-2	-	CASSAGQGSYYGYTF	TGTGCCAGCAGCGCCGGACAGGGTTCTTACTATGGCTACACCTTC
TRBD2	TRBV5-4	TRBJ2-5	-	CASSWEGVSGTQYF	TGTGCCAGCAGCTGGGAGGGTGTCTCGGGGACCCAGTACTTC
-	TRBV25-1	TRBJ2-5	-	CASSASRGIAETQYF	TGTGCCAGCAGTGCTTCTAGGGGGATCGCGGAGACCCAGTACTTC
TRBD1	TRBV11-2	TRBJ2-2	-	CASSPGTGYAGELFF	TGTGCCAGCAGCCCCGGGACAGGCTATGCTGGGGAGCTGTTTTTT
-	TRBV6-4	TRBJ2-3	-	CASSDAGTDTQYF	TGTGCCAGCAGTGACGCAGGCACAGATACGCAGTATTTT
-	TRBV20-1	TRBJ2-7	-	CSASSMRHEQYF	TGCAGTGCTAGTTCTATGAGGCACGAGCAGTACTTC
TRBD2	TRBV4-2	TRBJ2-7	-	CASSQDRLAGGPEQYF	TGTGCCAGCAGCCAAGATAGGCTAGCGGGGGGGCCCGAGCAGTACTTC
-	TRBV5-1	TRBJ2-3	-	CASSKQDGRSDTQYF	TGCGCCAGCAGCAAACAGGACGGACGTTCAGATACGCAGTATTTT
-	TRBV5-4	TRBJ1-2	-	CASSTREGDYGYTF	TGTGCCAGCAGCACCAGGGAAGGGGACTATGGCTACACCTTC
-	TRBV6-1	TRBJ2-1	-	CASSDRGSAYNEQFF	TGTGCCAGCAGTGATCGGGGATCCGCCTACAATGAGCAGTTCTTC
TRBD1	TRBV30	TRBJ1-3	-	CAWDRDRGLGFSGNTIYF	TGTGCCTGGGACCGGGACAGGGGCCTCGGATTCTCTGGAAACACCATATATTTT
-	TRBV7-2	TRBJ2-7	-	CASSLRDEQYF	TGTGCCAGCAGCTTGAGGGACGAGCAGTACTTC
-	TRBV15	TRBJ2-7	-	CATSRDSSYEQYF	TGTGCCACCAGCAGAGACAGCTCCTACGAGCAGTACTTC
-	TRBV9	TRBJ1-5	-	CASSSRQDQPQHF	TGTGCCAGCAGCTCTCGGCAGGATCAGCCCCAGCATTTT
TRBD2	TRBV11-1	TRBJ2-7	-	CASSTPGLAEYEQYF	TGTGCCAGCAGCACACCGGGACTAGCGGAGTACGAGCAGTACTTC
-	TRBV11-1	TRBJ2-2	-	CASSTVYTGELFF	TGTGCCAGCAGCACGGTATACACCGGGGAGCTGTTTTTT
TRBD1	TRBV13	TRBJ1-2	-	CASSDAGTGVSGYTF	TGTGCCAGCAGCGACGCCGGGACAGGGGTTAGTGGCTACACCTTC
-	TRBV24-1	TRBJ1-5	-	CATSEPAGQPQHF	TGTGCCACCAGTGAACCCGCGGGTCAGCCCCAGCATTTT
-	TRBV24-1	TRBJ1-6	-	CATSDGQNYNSPLHF	TGTGCCACCAGTGATGGACAAAACTATAATTCACCCCTCCACTTT
TRBD2	TRBV7-2	TRBJ2-3	-	CASRKAGTSTDTQYF	TGTGCCAGTAGAAAAGCGGGGACTAGCACAGATACGCAGTATTTT
-	TRBV27	TRBJ2-7	-	CASSSNRVFSYYEQYF	TGTGCCAGCAGTTCGAACAGGGTATTTTCCTACTACGAGCAGTACTTC